These 14 T cell receptor beta chains were sequenced from one sample in a study of cytomegalovirus exposure and HLA in healthy donors. This table comes from immunoSEQ multiplex PCR, and its TCRdb copy is limited to in-frame clones, with some not included. The sample carries about 160,000 clones, less than 90% recorded once. The specimen sequenced was PBMCs. The receptors stem from a woman between 25 and 40 years old in good health and CMV-seronegative.

This clone was recorded only once. As DNA, the CDR3 is TGTGCCAGCAGTTTACCAGGGGCCGGAGATACGCAGTATTTT. Translated: CASSLPGAGDTQYF. The gene calls are TRBV27 and TRBJ2-3, with D maybe TRBD1 (6 bases). The germline gives CDR1 MNHEY, CDR2 SMNVEV (reference sequence). This CDR3 spans 14 amino acids. V lost 2 bases to trimming and J lost 5 bases, with 11 bases between them.

This chain uses TRBV2 with TRBJ1-1; no clear D gene. Trimming stripped 4 bases from V and 4 bases from J, with 13 bases between. The CDR3 is 14 amino acids. The V gene's germline CDR1 is SNHLY and CDR2 FYNNEI. The CDR3 sequence: CASSASRLGTEAFF. In DNA form, the CDR3 reads TGTGCCAGCAGTGCCTCAAGGCTGGGCACTGAAGCTTTCTTT.

The count of this clone is one. The chain uses TRBV18 and TRBJ1-3; D remains ambiguous. The CDR3 runs to 15 residues. From germline, CDR1 is KGHSH and CDR2 LQKENI. V was cut by 3 bases and J by 0 bases, with 9 bases left in between. CDR3: CASSPVLLSGNTIYF. CDR3 bases: TGTGCCAGCTCACCGGTGCTCCTCTCTGGAAACACCATATATTTT.

V gene TRBV10-1 combines with J gene TRBJ1-1, with 8 bases lining up with TRBD1. This CDR3 region has 15 residues. Germline V gene data show CDR1 as WNHNN and CDR2 as SYGVQD (reference sequence). The ends lost 5 bases at V and 5 bases at J; junction bases unmatched: 10. CDR3 bases: TGCGCCAGCAGTTTCCAACCGGGACAGGTAACTGAAGCTTTCTTT. Its protein is CASSFQPGQVTEAFF.

The V call is TRBV30, the J call TRBJ2-7; D might be TRBD1 (7 bases). The CDR3 is 14 amino acids. Germline lookup yields CDR1 GTSNPN and CDR2 SVGIG (reference sequence). V lost 2 bases and J 3 bases, leaving 14 bases between the germline ends. CDR3 DNA: TGTGCCTGGAGTCAGGGGGGTAAGTTCTACGAGCAGTACTTC. As protein: CAWSQGGKFYEQYF. Full variable domain (remainder filled in from reference TRBV30 and TRBJ2-7): SQTIHQWPATLVQPVGSPLSLECTVEGTSNPNLYWYRQAAGRGLQLLFYSVGIGQISSEVPQNLSASRPQDRQFILSSKKLLLSDSGFYLCAWSQGGKFYEQYFGPGTRLTVT.

The V and J genes are TRBV7-6 and TRBJ2-1; D is perhaps TRBD1 or TRBD2 (6 bases each). Trimming removed 5 bases at V and 5 bases at J, with 19 bases between. CDR1 and CDR2 (germline): SGHVS, FNYEAQ. The CDR3 contains 16 residues. The CDR3: CASSRLGPRGDNEQFF. DNA of the CDR3: TGTGCCAGCAGCCGACTGGGGCCGAGGGGGGACAATGAGCAGTTCTTC. The full variable domain, its missing parts supplied by reference TRBV7-6 and TRBJ2-1, is GAGVSQSPRYKVTKRGQDVALRCDPISGHVSLYWYRQALGQGPEFLTYFNYEAQQDKSGLPNDRFSAERPEGSISTLTIQRTEQRDSAMYRCASSRLGPRGDNEQFFGPGTRLTVL.

The chain carries TRBV2 and TRBJ2-1, with a possible D match to TRBD1 (5 bases). The CDR3 covers 14 residues. V lost 3 bases to trimming and J lost 6 bases, with 12 bases between them. Germline assignment: CDR1 SNHLY and CDR2 FYNNEI. Here the CDR3 DNA reads TGTGCCAGCAGTGATCAGGGTTGGGGCAATGAGCAGTTCTTC. Translating it yields CASSDQGWGNEQFF. Full variable domain (outside the CDR3, taken from reference TRBV2 and TRBJ2-1): EPEVTQTPSHQVTQMGQEVILRCVPISNHLYFYWYRQILGQKVEFLVSFYNNEISEKSEIFDDQFSVERPDGSNFTLKIRSTKLEDSAMYFCASSDQGWGNEQFFGPGTRLTVL.

The chain links TRBV27 to TRBJ1-1; D unresolved. Trimming stripped 7 bases from V and 0 bases from J, with 9 bases between. The CDR3 runs to 13 residues. Germline CDR1 reads MNHEY; CDR2 reads SMNVEV (reference sequence). This CDR3 reads CASKTDMNTEAFF. The DNA of the CDR3 is TGTGCCAGCAAAACAGACATGAACACTGAAGCTTTCTTT.

The gene calls are TRBV13 and TRBJ2-1; unclear D gene. CDR3 length: 18 residues. V lost 0 bases and J 0 bases, leaving 15 bases between the germline ends. Germline CDR1 PRHDT, CDR2 FYEKMQ (reference sequence). The chain's CDR3 is CASSLGPFLESSYNEQFF. The CDR3 DNA reads TGTGCCAGCAGCTTAGGCCCGTTCCTCGAAAGCTCCTACAATGAGCAGTTCTTC.

V usage is TRBV27 and J usage is TRBJ2-7; D remains ambiguous. V gave up 0 bases and J gave up 3 bases, with 6 bases separating them. The germline V gene encodes CDR1 MNHEY and CDR2 SMNVEV (reference sequence). The CDR3 sequence is 13 residues long. The CDR3 region is CASSLSDSYEQYF. The CDR3 DNA sequence: TGTGCCAGCAGTTTATCAGATAGCTACGAGCAGTACTTC.

The rearrangement links TRBV5-1 to TRBJ2-1, with no clear D. The CDR3 loop spans 14 amino acids. V dropped 4 bases and J dropped 1 base, with 9 bases sitting between them. Germline V CDR1 and CDR2: SGHRS, YFSETQ. This CDR3 reads CASSLTESYNEQFF. CDR3 in DNA: TGCGCCAGCAGCCTGACGGAGTCCTACAATGAGCAGTTCTTC.

V and J are TRBV7-2 and TRBJ2-7; tentatively, D is TRBD1 (5 bases). The CDR3 runs 16 residues. The V gene's germline CDR1 is SGHTA and CDR2 FQGNSA. Trimming took off 5 bases at V and 0 bases at J, with 17 bases between the two ends. DNA for the CDR3: TGTGCCAGCAGCCTGACCGGCACAGGTACCTCCTACGAGCAGTACTTC. Residues: CASSLTGTGTSYEQYF.

V gene TRBV13 combines with J gene TRBJ2-5; D may correspond to TRBD1 or TRBD2 (5 bases each). CDR1 and CDR2 (germline): PRHDT, FYEKMQ (reference sequence). Trimming shortened V by 5 bases and J by 1 base, and 11 bases separated the two germline ends. The CDR3 covers 14 residues. The CDR3 nucleotides read TGTGCCAGCAGCGACGGGACCCTCCAAGAGACCCAGTACTTC. Its translation is CASSDGTLQETQYF.

This rearrangement joins TRBV2 to TRBJ1-1; D gene ambiguous. Trimming left V 6 bases short and J 3 bases short, with 14 bases between. The CDR3 has 14 residues. From germline, CDR1 is SNHLY and CDR2 FYNNEI. DNA for the CDR3: TGTGCCAGCAGCAGCAGGTGGAGGTACACTGAAGCTTTCTTT. It is translated as CASSSRWRYTEAFF.